These 29 T cell receptor beta chains originate from one sample sequenced in a study of T-cell reconstitution after alpha-beta-depleted transplantation in children. Construction of the TCRbeta library involved unique molecular identifiers. TCRdb used MiXCR to reprocess the PCR reads, holding one entry per CDR3 protein. The sample comprises about 610,000 distinct CDR3 sequences, about 10% of which are singletons, and about 4% rests with the top ten. This specimen consisted of PBMCs from the stem cell graft donor, obtained from the stem cell graft. The origin of the receptors is a human donor who donated a stem cell graft to a child with acute myeloid leukemia.

This clonotype was recorded a few times. The chain links TRBV5-8 to TRBJ2-3; the D gene is possibly TRBD1 (7 bases). This CDR3 contains 16 residues. Germline-derived CDR1 and CDR2 are SGHTS and YDEGEE. V was cut by 7 bases and J by 1 base, with 19 bases left in between. In DNA form, the CDR3 reads TGTGCCAGCGGAAATTGGAGGGGGCAGGGCACAGATACGCAGTATTTT. It translates to CASGNWRGQGTDTQYF.

V gene TRBV3-1 combines with J gene TRBJ2-2; D unresolved. The CDR3 has 16 amino acids. V lost 3 bases and J 0 bases, leaving 11 bases between the germline ends. Per the germline V gene, CDR1 is LGHDT and CDR2 is YNNKEL (reference sequence). CDR3 residues: CASSHSAITNTGELFF. CDR3 nucleotides: TGTGCCAGCAGCCATTCCGCTATCACGAACACCGGGGAGCTGTTTTTT. Complete variable domain (other parts from reference TRBV3-1 and TRBJ2-2): DTAVSQTPKYLVTQMGNDKSIKCEQNLGHDTMYWYKQDSKKFLKIMFSYNNKELIINETVPNRFSPKSPDKAHLNLHINSLELGDSAVYFCASSHSAITNTGELFFGEGSRLTVL.

V is TRBV20-1 and J is TRBJ2-1; D is undetermined. Germline V gives CDR1 DFQATT, CDR2 SNEGSKA (reference sequence). The CDR3 has 16 amino acids. Trimming cost V 3 bases and J 3 bases, with 18 bases left between them. This CDR3 reads CSASPRDPSGYNEQFF. DNA for the CDR3: TGCAGTGCTAGCCCTAGGGATCCTTCAGGCTACAATGAGCAGTTCTTC.

This sequence joins TRBV24-1 and TRBJ2-1, with 8 bases that match TRBD1. This CDR3 spans 17 amino acids. Germline V gene data show CDR1 as KGHDR and CDR2 as SFDVKD. Trimming cost V 4 bases and J 2 bases; bases outside gene matches: 9. CDR3 DNA: TGTGCCACCAGTGACCCCGGAGGACAGGGACCCTACAATGAGCAGTTCTTC. This encodes CATSDPGGQGPYNEQFF.

The V and J genes are TRBV2 and TRBJ2-1; possibly TRBD2 for D (6 bases). Between the trimmed V and J ends, which lost 6 bases and 8 bases, there was a span of 11 bases. The germline V gene encodes CDR1 SNHLY and CDR2 FYNNEI. The CDR3 contains 12 residues. CDR3 amino acids: CASRYAGHEQFF. DNA of the CDR3: TGTGCCAGCAGATACGCGGGACATGAGCAGTTCTTC.

This sequence joins TRBV7-2 and TRBJ2-1; D might be TRBD1 or TRBD2, each matching 5 bases. The V end lost 6 bases, the J end lost 8 bases, and 14 bases lay between the germline ends. CDR3 length equals 13 residues. CDR1 is SGHTA and CDR2 is FQGNSA in the germline V gene. The CDR3 region is CASRQMRGDEQFF. The CDR3 DNA reads TGTGCCAGCAGGCAGATGAGGGGCGATGAGCAGTTCTTC. Supplemented by reference TRBV7-2 and TRBJ2-1, the full variable domain reads GAGVSQSPSNKVTEKGKDVELRCDPISGHTALYWYRQSLGQGLEFLIYFQGNSAPDKSGLPSDRFSAERTGGSVSTLTIQRTQQEDSAVYLCASRQMRGDEQFFGPGTRLTVL.

The gene calls are TRBV7-2 and TRBJ2-1; D might be TRBD2 (5 bases). There are 15 residues in the CDR3. Germline V lookup: CDR1 SGHTA, CDR2 FQGNSA. The V end lost 1 base, the J end lost 3 bases, and 10 bases lay between the germline ends. CDR3 sequence reads: CASSLGASYYNEQFF. Here the CDR3 DNA reads TGTGCCAGCAGCTTAGGGGCTAGCTACTACAATGAGCAGTTCTTC.

The chain combines TRBV7-9 with TRBJ2-5; TRBD2 might be the D (6 bases). The germline V gene encodes CDR1 SEHNR and CDR2 FQNEAQ (reference sequence). V was clipped by 5 bases and J by 3 bases, with 16 bases between them. There are 15 residues in the CDR3. CDR3 sequence (DNA): TGTGCCAGCAGCCCGGGGCGGGACTCCAAAGAGACCCAGTACTTC. It specifies CASSPGRDSKETQYF.

The J gene is TRBJ2-7, the V gene TRBV5-1, with a weak D call TRBD2 (6 bases). The germline V and J ends were trimmed by 0 bases and 1 base, with 11 bases remaining between them. Germline values: CDR1 SGHRS, CDR2 YFSETQ. This CDR3 spans 15 amino acids. The CDR3 region is CASSLEAGTSYEQYF. CDR3 nucleotides: TGCGCCAGCAGCTTGGAGGCGGGAACGTCCTACGAGCAGTACTTC.

The table lists this clonotype with a few counts. This sequence joins TRBV6-5 and TRBJ2-1; 8 nucleotides align to TRBD2. This CDR3 has 15 amino acids. Germline-derived CDR1 and CDR2 are MNHEY and SVGAGI. V was clipped by 0 bases and J by 6 bases; unmatched bases: 4. CDR3 nucleotide sequence: TGTGCCAGCAGTTACTCCGCGGGAGGAGGCAATGAGCAGTTCTTC. Translation: CASSYSAGGGNEQFF.

The CDR3 loop is CASSLGTAGLRLLDTQYF. CDR3 DNA sequence: TGCGCCAGCAGCCTTGGGACAGCCGGCCTCCGCTTACTAGATACGCAGTATTTT. The chain couples TRBV5-1 to TRBJ2-3, with 7 bases that match TRBD1. Per germline, CDR1 SGHRS and CDR2 YFSETQ. Germline trimming cut 4 bases from V and 5 bases from J; bases unmatched to any gene: 19. This CDR3 contains 18 residues.

This clonotype was seen many times. V and J are TRBV20-1 and TRBJ1-4; TRBD1 matches 7 bases. The junction had 5 bases not matched to a gene; V was cut back by 3 bases and J by 4 bases. The CDR3 covers 14 residues. Per germline, CDR1 DFQATT and CDR2 SNEGSKA (reference sequence). The CDR3 here is CSASDRVFNEKLFF. Written as DNA, the CDR3 is TGCAGTGCTAGTGACAGGGTCTTTAATGAAAAACTGTTTTTT.

The rearrangement links TRBV7-2 to TRBJ1-2; D not resolved. The CDR3 is 13 amino acids. Trimming shortened V by 2 bases and J by 3 bases, and 7 bases separated the two germline ends. From germline, CDR1 is SGHTA and CDR2 FQGNSA. This CDR3 is CASSLRWDYGYTF. The CDR3 DNA is TGTGCCAGCAGCTTACGTTGGGACTATGGCTACACCTTC.

In its sample, this clonotype was seen many times. The J gene is TRBJ2-1, the V gene TRBV29-1; the match to TRBD2 covers 10 bases. Germline assignment: CDR1 SQVTM and CDR2 ANQGSEA. This CDR3 has 18 amino acids. Trimming removed 0 bases from V and 3 bases from J; junction bases left unmatched: 11. CDR3 loop: CSVEDLSGRFDVYNEQFF. In nucleotides, the CDR3 is TGCAGCGTTGAAGATCTTAGCGGGAGGTTCGATGTCTACAATGAGCAGTTCTTC.

This clonotype was seen a few times. V and J are TRBV6-5 and TRBJ2-3; 11 nucleotides agree with TRBD2. V lost 3 bases and J lost 5; bases outside the gene matches: 7. The CDR3 extends over 16 amino acids. Germline CDR1 is MNHEY and CDR2 is SVGAGI. The CDR3 region is CASSYGVGTSGDTQYF. The CDR3 DNA is TGTGCCAGCAGTTATGGAGTAGGGACTAGCGGAGATACGCAGTATTTT.

This clonotype was counted a few times. The rearrangement joins TRBV6-2 or TRBV6-3 to TRBJ1-5, with 9 bases matching TRBD1. Germline lookup yields CDR1 MNHEY and CDR2 SVGEGT. The CDR3 contains 15 residues. After removal of 2 bases from V and 7 bases from J, the junction contained 6 bases not matched to a gene. This CDR3 reads CASSYGGQGGQPQHF. The CDR3 DNA reads as TGTGCCAGCAGTTACGGGGGACAGGGTGGCCAGCCCCAGCATTTT.

The chain recombines TRBV6-1 with TRBJ2-5; D remains unclear. CDR1 is MNHNS and CDR2 is SASEGT in the germline V gene. Trimming pared 0 bases from V and 5 bases from J, leaving 7 bases between. The CDR3 is 13 amino acids. CDR3 region: CASSEAPWETQYF. The CDR3 DNA sequence: TGTGCCAGCAGTGAAGCCCCGTGGGAGACCCAGTACTTC.

This sequence joins TRBV20-1 and TRBJ2-1; 9 bases map to TRBD2. Germline CDR1 and CDR2: DFQATT and SNEGSKA (reference sequence). V lost 1 base to trimming and J lost 6 bases; unmatched junction nucleotides: 10. The CDR3 runs 16 residues. CDR3 residues: CSARVGGGRAFNEQFF. In nucleotides, the CDR3 is TGCAGTGCTAGAGTTGGCGGCGGGAGGGCCTTCAATGAGCAGTTCTTC.

The rearrangement joins TRBV12-3 or TRBV12-4 to TRBJ2-3; D possibly corresponds to TRBD2 (7 bases). V lost 0 bases, J lost 2 bases, and 15 bases lay in between. This CDR3 region has 17 residues. The CDR3 here is CASSLAGGGLNTDTQYF. The DNA for the CDR3 is TGTGCCAGCAGTTTAGCAGGGGGGGGACTTAACACAGATACGCAGTATTTT.

This clonotype was observed a handful of times. The rearrangement links TRBV3-1 to TRBJ2-3, with TRBD2 matching 7 bases. V lost 3 bases and J lost 0; bases outside the gene matches: 6. In germline, CDR1 is LGHDT, CDR2 YNNKEL (reference sequence). The CDR3 contains 16 residues. The CDR3 bases are TGTGCCAGCAGCCAGACTGTTAGCGGGAGCACAGATACGCAGTATTTT. Protein: CASSQTVSGSTDTQYF.

This clonotype was seen many times. This rearrangement joins TRBV5-5 to TRBJ2-3; TRBD2 aligns across 9 bases. Germline V gives CDR1 SGHKS, CDR2 YYEKEE (reference sequence). After removal of 3 bases from V and 2 bases from J, the junction contained 4 bases not matched to a gene. The CDR3 is 15 amino acids. As DNA, the CDR3 is TGTGCCAGCAGCTCCAGCGGGAGGAACACAGATACGCAGTATTTT. Protein product: CASSSSGRNTDTQYF.

This clonotype came up a few times. The CDR3 here is CASSFSGSSGANVLTF. The CDR3 bases are TGCGCCAGCAGCTTTAGCGGGAGTTCTGGGGCCAACGTCCTGACTTTC. The chain is built from TRBV5-1 and TRBJ2-6, with 9 bases aligning to TRBD2. The length of the CDR3 is 16 residues. V trimming: 2 bases; J trimming: 1 base; junction bases outside the gene matches: 1. Germline loops: CDR1 SGHRS, CDR2 YFSETQ.

This clonotype has just a few counts. The CDR3 DNA is TGCGCCAGCAGCCAAGGGAGGGAAGGGACCCATTCACCCCTCCACTTT. Its translation is CASSQGREGTHSPLHF. The J gene is TRBJ1-6, the V gene TRBV4-3; tentatively, D is TRBD1 (5 bases). Trimming pared 1 base from V and 8 bases from J, leaving 15 bases between. From germline, CDR1 is LGHNA and CDR2 YSLEER. The CDR3 totals 16 residues.

This clonotype has a count of ten or more. The chain links TRBV7-2 to TRBJ1-3, with TRBD1 matching 7 bases. CDR3 length: 15 residues. With 0 bases clipped from V and 4 bases from J, the junction kept 3 bases outside the gene matches. Germline V CDR1 and CDR2: SGHTA, FQGNSA. The CDR3: CASSLATGAGNTIYF. The DNA for the CDR3 is TGTGCCAGCAGCTTAGCTACAGGGGCCGGAAACACCATATATTTT.

The chain employs TRBV5-1 and TRBJ2-1; the D is unclear. This CDR3 contains 13 residues. Germline V gene data show CDR1 as SGHRS and CDR2 as YFSETQ. The V gene lost 4 bases and the J gene lost 8 bases, with 13 bases spanning the gap. The CDR3 sequence is CASSPELHYEQFF. CDR3 nucleotides: TGCGCCAGCAGCCCGGAGCTTCACTATGAGCAGTTCTTC.

This clonotype was seen more than once but under ten times. The V call is TRBV12-3 or TRBV12-4, the J call TRBJ2-1; 13 bases are a match to TRBD2. There are 15 residues in the CDR3. J gave up 10 bases and V 6 bases, and 9 bases lay outside the gene matches. CDR3 loop: CASRGTSGRAREQFF. CDR3 nucleotide sequence: TGTGCCAGCAGGGGTACTAGCGGGAGGGCCCGGGAGCAGTTCTTC.

This clonotype was seen repeatedly, ten times or more. CDR3: CASSLGTPYYNSPLHF. CDR3 nucleotide sequence: TGTGCCAGCAGTCTAGGGACGCCGTACTATAATTCACCCCTCCACTTT. The chain combines TRBV27 with TRBJ1-6; D may be TRBD1 (5 bases). V gave up 5 bases and J gave up 3 bases, with 14 bases separating them. Germline loops: CDR1 MNHEY, CDR2 SMNVEV (reference sequence). The CDR3 is 16 amino acids.

This clonotype appeared many times. This chain links TRBV9 with TRBJ2-1; tentatively, D is TRBD1 (5 bases). The ends were cut back, 4 bases at V and 7 bases at J, with 12 bases in the middle. Germline assignment: CDR1 SGDLS and CDR2 YYNGEE. The CDR3 runs to 13 residues. In nucleotides, the CDR3 is TGTGCCAGCAGCCTCAGGGTGCGGAATGAGCAGTTCTTC. Residues: CASSLRVRNEQFF.

This chain's CDR3 is CASIPKGLAGWNEQFF. CDR3 sequence (DNA): TGTGCCAGCATTCCCAAGGGACTAGCGGGTTGGAATGAGCAGTTCTTC. J is TRBJ2-1 and V is TRBV12-3 or TRBV12-4; 12 bases are a match to TRBD2. CDR3 length: 16 residues. Trimming took 7 bases from V and 7 from J; bases not matched to a gene: 11.